This T cell receptor beta chain was profiled in a study of PD-1 blockade in classical Hodgkin lymphoma. Study-level points and caveats: At baseline, newly diagnosed patients reportedly showed less TCR diversity than healthy donors.

For this clone: Antigen unknown.

The CDR3 is 12 residues long. Germline V CDR1 and CDR2: SGHAT, FQNNGV. The V end lost 8 bases, the J end lost 0 bases, and 8 bases lay between the germline ends. Sequencing used immunoSEQ multiplex PCR; TCRdb keeps in-frame clones, though not all of them. This sample carries some 5,400 clones, roughly nine tenths of them seen once, and the ten largest clones take approximately 22%. Time point: newly diagnosed, previously untreated cHL patient sample. Isolated CD8+ T cells were derived from thawed PBMCs through magnetic negative selection. Source material: CD8+ T cells from blood. The TCR comes from a human donor with classical Hodgkin lymphoma. This rearrangement joins TRBV11-2 to TRBJ2-7; D ambiguous. The CDR3 is CASGPSSYEQYF. The CDR3 coding sequence is TGTGCCAGCGGCCCAAGCTCCTACGAGCAGTACTTC. The entire variable domain, with the rest obtained from reference TRBV11-2 and TRBJ2-7, is as follows: EAGVAQSPRYKIIEKRQSVAFWCNPISGHATLYWYQQILGQGPKLLIQFQNNGVVDDSQLPKDRFSAERLKGVDSTLKIQPAKLEDSAVYLCASGPSSYEQYFGPGTRLTVT.